This T cell receptor (beta chain) came from a study of blood T cell repertoires in COVID-19. Across the study: PBMCs, B-cell-depleted T cells, or T cells were the source of the cDNA or gDNA that made up the material.

This clone has just a few counts. The CDR3 runs 17 residues. Trimming took 5 bases from V and 6 from J; bases not matched to a gene: 16. Germline values: CDR1 SNHLY, CDR2 FYNNEI. Authors' analysis steps: Quantification of nucleated cells was approximated via reference gene primer amplification. Profiled with immunoSEQ multiplex PCR; TCRdb holds only in-frame clones, not every one. V and J calls and clone size are as listed in that table; D and trimming were resolved from the DNA. This sample has approximately 300,000 clones, with 75% to 90% found just once. Sequenced: peripheral blood. The TCR sequence derives from a middle-aged man with acute or convalescent COVID-19. This chain links TRBV2 with TRBJ2-4; TRBD1 agrees at 7 bases. The CDR3 DNA is TGTGCCAGCAGTTTTTCCGGGGTTACAGGGGTTGGAAACATTCAGTACTTC. This gives the protein CASSFSGVTGVGNIQYF.